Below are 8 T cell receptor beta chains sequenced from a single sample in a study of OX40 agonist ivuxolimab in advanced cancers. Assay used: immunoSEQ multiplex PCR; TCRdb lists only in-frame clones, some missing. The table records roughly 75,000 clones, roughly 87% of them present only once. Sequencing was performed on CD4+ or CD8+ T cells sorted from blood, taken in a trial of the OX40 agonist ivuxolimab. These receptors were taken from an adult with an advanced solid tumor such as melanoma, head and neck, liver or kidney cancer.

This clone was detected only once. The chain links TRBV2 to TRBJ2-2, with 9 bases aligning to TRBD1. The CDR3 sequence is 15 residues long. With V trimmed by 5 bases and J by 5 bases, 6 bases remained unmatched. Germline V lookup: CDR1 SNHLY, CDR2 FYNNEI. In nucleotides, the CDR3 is TGTGCCAGCAGTAAACTACAGGGGGCGACCGGGGAGCTGTTTTTT. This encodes CASSKLQGATGELFF.

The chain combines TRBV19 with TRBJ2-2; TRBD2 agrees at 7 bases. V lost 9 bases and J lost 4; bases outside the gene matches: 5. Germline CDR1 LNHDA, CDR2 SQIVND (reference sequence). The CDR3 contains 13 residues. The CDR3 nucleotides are TGTGCCAGCTGGGGGGGAGGCACCGGGGAGCTGTTTTTT. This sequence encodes CASWGGGTGELFF.

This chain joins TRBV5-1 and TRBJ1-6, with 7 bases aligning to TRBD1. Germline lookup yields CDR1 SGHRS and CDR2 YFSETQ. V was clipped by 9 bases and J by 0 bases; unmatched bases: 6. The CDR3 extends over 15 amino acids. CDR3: CATARDSSYNSPLHF. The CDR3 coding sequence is TGCGCCACCGCCCGGGACAGCTCCTATAATTCACCCCTCCACTTT.

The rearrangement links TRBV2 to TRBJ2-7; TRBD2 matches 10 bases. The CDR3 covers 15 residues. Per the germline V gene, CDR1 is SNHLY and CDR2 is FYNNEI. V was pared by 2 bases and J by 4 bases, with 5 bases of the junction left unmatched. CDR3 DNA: TGTGCCAGCAGTGAACCAGCGGGAGGGATGTACGAGCAGTACTTC. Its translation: CASSEPAGGMYEQYF.

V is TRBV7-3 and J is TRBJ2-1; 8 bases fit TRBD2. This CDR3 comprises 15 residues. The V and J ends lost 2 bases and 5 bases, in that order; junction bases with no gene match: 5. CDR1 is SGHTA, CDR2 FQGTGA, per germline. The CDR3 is CASSLEPGGNNEQFF. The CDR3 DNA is TGTGCCAGCAGCTTAGAACCGGGGGGGAACAATGAGCAGTTCTTC.

CDR3 protein: CASSPRQLVNEKLFF. The CDR3 DNA reads as TGTGCCAGCTCACCACGCCAGCTGGTTAATGAAAAACTGTTTTTT. This sequence joins TRBV18 and TRBJ1-4; D ambiguous. The V gene's germline CDR1 is KGHSH and CDR2 LQKENI. Deletions cut 1 base from V and 4 bases from J, with 10 bases between. The CDR3 runs to 15 residues.

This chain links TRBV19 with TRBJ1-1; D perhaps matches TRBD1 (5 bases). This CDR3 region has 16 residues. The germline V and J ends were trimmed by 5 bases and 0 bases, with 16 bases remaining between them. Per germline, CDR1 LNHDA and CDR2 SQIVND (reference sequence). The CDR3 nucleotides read TGTGCCAGTAGTCCACGACAGTTTCTAATGAACACTGAAGCTTTCTTT. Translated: CASSPRQFLMNTEAFF.

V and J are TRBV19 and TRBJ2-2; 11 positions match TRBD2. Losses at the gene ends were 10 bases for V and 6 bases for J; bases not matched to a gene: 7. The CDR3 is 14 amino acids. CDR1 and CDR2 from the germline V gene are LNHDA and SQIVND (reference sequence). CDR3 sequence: CAINSGGAAGELFF. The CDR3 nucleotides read TGTGCCATTAATAGCGGGGGGGCAGCCGGGGAGCTGTTTTTT.